This TCR beta chain comes out of a study of identical twins. Notes on the study in general: The more abundant beta clonotypes in cord blood had fewer insertions, and memory repertoires did not show this. Models predicted too little out-of-frame TCR alpha sharing in monozygotic twins.

The donors were all healthy and Caucasian. From germline, CDR1 is SEHNR and CDR2 FQNEAQ (reference sequence). The V gene end was trimmed by 3 bases and the J gene end by 5 bases; junction bases not matched to a gene: 9. The CDR3 extends over 16 amino acids. Via MiXCR, TCRdb re-called the 5' RACE reads, giving one row per CDR3 protein. The profile covers around 480,000 distinct CDR3 sequences, with 13% to 15% appearing a single time and 0.95% to 1% taken by the ten largest. Regarding this clonotype: Its target is unknown.

The same sample was also used in a study of yellow fever vaccine responses in identical twins.

Sequencing was carried out using CD4+ T cells sorted from blood. This sequence was found in a woman under 30 in good health. V usage is TRBV7-9 and J usage is TRBJ2-7, with 11 bases that match TRBD1. The CDR3 is CASSFIPGTGGDEQYF. CDR3 DNA sequence: TGTGCCAGCAGCTTTATCCCCGGGACAGGGGGGGACGAGCAGTACTTC.